These 32 T cell receptor beta chains share one sample of origin, sequenced in a study of blood T cell repertoires in COVID-19. Here immunoSEQ multiplex PCR was the method, and the copy in TCRdb shows in-frame clones only, minus some. The sample contains a few hundred thousand clones, around four fifths of which appear only once. Sequenced sample: peripheral blood. The source is a woman aged 45-60 years with acute or convalescent COVID-19.

This chain connects TRBV5-6 to TRBJ2-7, with D perhaps matching TRBD1 (6 bases). This CDR3 has 12 residues. V was pared by 4 bases and J by 2 bases, with 7 bases between. The germline V gene encodes CDR1 SGHDT and CDR2 YYEEEE. The CDR3 here is CASSTGTYEQYV. The CDR3 DNA sequence: TGTGCCAGCAGCACAGGGACCTACGAGCAGTACGTC.

V usage is TRBV5-6 and J usage is TRBJ1-3, with D possibly being TRBD1 (6 bases). Per germline, CDR1 SGHDT and CDR2 YYEEEE. V was trimmed by 4 bases and J by 4 bases, leaving 12 bases between them. This CDR3 has 14 residues. Written as DNA, the CDR3 is TGTGCCAGCAGCGGAAGGGGGGGAGGAAACACCATATATTTT. Residues: CASSGRGGGNTIYF.

The chain joins TRBV2 to TRBJ1-1; 8 bases line up with TRBD1. V lost 10 bases to trimming and J lost 3 bases; unmatched junction nucleotides: 7. The length of the CDR3 is 13 residues. Germline loops: CDR1 SNHLY, CDR2 FYNNEI. The CDR3 reads CATTGGMDTEAFF. In DNA form, the CDR3 reads TGTGCCACTACAGGGGGGATGGACACTGAAGCTTTCTTT.

V usage is TRBV10-3 and J usage is TRBJ2-5, with 7 bases matching TRBD1. This CDR3 region has 13 residues. J was trimmed by 5 bases and V by 5 bases; bases with no gene match: 5. Germline assignment: CDR1 ENHRY and CDR2 SYGVKD. The CDR3 loop is CAISTGARETQYF. The CDR3 nucleotides are TGTGCCATCAGTACAGGGGCGAGGGAGACCCAGTACTTC.

The chain joins TRBV6-2 or TRBV6-3 to TRBJ1-2; D is unresolved. The V gene's germline CDR1 is MNHEY and CDR2 SVGEGT. V shed 8 bases and J shed 5 bases, with 9 bases lying between them. This CDR3 comprises 11 residues. The CDR3 nucleotides read TGTGCCAGCGGCCACGGGTATGGCTACACCTTC. Amino acid sequence: CASGHGYGYTF.

The chain joins TRBV29-1 to TRBJ2-2, with 10 bases identical to TRBD1. There are 17 residues in the CDR3. The V and J ends lost 5 bases and 4 bases, in that order; junction bases with no gene match: 13. CDR1 and CDR2 (germline): SQVTM, ANQGSEA. CDR3 DNA sequence: TGCAGCGTTAGAGGGGGACAGGGGAACGTGGGCACCGGGGAGCTGTTTTTT. Amino acids: CSVRGGQGNVGTGELFF.

The J gene is TRBJ2-2, the V gene TRBV5-1, with D possibly being TRBD2 (5 bases). V was shortened by 0 bases and J by 1 base, with 7 bases between the two germline ends. The CDR3 totals 15 residues. Germline V gene data show CDR1 as SGHRS and CDR2 as YFSETQ. CDR3 coding DNA: TGCGCCAGCAGCTTGGTGAGCGGGAACACCGGGGAGCTGTTTTTT. This sequence encodes CASSLVSGNTGELFF. Supplemented by reference TRBV5-1 and TRBJ2-2, the full variable domain reads KAGVTQTPRYLIKTRGQQVTLSCSPISGHRSVSWYQQTPGQGLQFLFEYFSETQRNKGNFPGRFSGRQFSNSRSEMNVSTLELGDSALYLCASSLVSGNTGELFFGEGSRLTVL.

The chain employs TRBV3-1 (or the pseudogene TRBV3-2) and TRBJ2-3, with 11 nucleotides matching TRBD2. CDR3 length: 16 amino acids. V was clipped by 3 bases and J by 3 bases; unmatched bases: 5. Germline values: CDR1 LGHDT, CDR2 YNNKEL (reference sequence). CDR3 sequence (DNA): TGTGCCAGCAGCCAGGATAGCGGGGGGGCTACAGATACGCAGTATTTT. Amino acid sequence: CASSQDSGGATDTQYF.

V usage is TRBV7-2 and J usage is TRBJ2-5, with D perhaps matching TRBD2 (5 bases). The CDR3 runs to 14 residues. The V gene lost 2 bases and the J gene lost 2 bases, with 9 bases spanning the gap. Per germline, CDR1 SGHTA and CDR2 FQGNSA. The CDR3 DNA follows: TGTGCCAGCAGCTTATCGGGCGGGCAAGAGACCCAGTACTTC. It yields the protein CASSLSGGQETQYF. The entire variable domain, with the rest obtained from reference TRBV7-2 and TRBJ2-5, is as follows: GAGVSQSPSNKVTEKGKDVELRCDPISGHTALYWYRQSLGQGLEFLIYFQGNSAPDKSGLPSDRFSAERTGGSVSTLTIQRTQQEDSAVYLCASSLSGGQETQYFGPGTRLLVL.

The chain uses TRBV6-5 and TRBJ2-7, with D possibly matching TRBD2 (6 bases). Deletions cut 2 bases from V and 2 bases from J, with 10 bases between. The germline gives CDR1 MNHEY, CDR2 SVGAGI. The CDR3 covers 14 residues. CDR3 DNA: TGTGCCAGCAGTTACGGTAGGACTACCTACGAGCAGTACTTC. Its translation: CASSYGRTTYEQYF.

The chain has TRBV4-1 and TRBJ1-2; D perhaps matches TRBD1 (6 bases). V was shortened by 4 bases and J by 4 bases, with 10 bases between the two germline ends. The CDR3 runs 13 residues. CDR1 is MGHRA and CDR2 is YSYEKL in the germline V gene. The CDR3, as DNA: TGCGCCAGCAGCCTATGGACAGCCTATGGCTACACCTTC. Translating gives CASSLWTAYGYTF.

Regarding this clone: The same CDR3 is also encoded by other DNA sequences in this sample. V is TRBV3-1 (or the pseudogene TRBV3-2) and J is TRBJ1-2, with D perhaps TRBD1 (6 bases). The CDR3 is 12 amino acids. Germline assignment: CDR1 LGHDT and CDR2 YNNKEL (reference sequence). V was shortened by 2 bases and J by 8 bases, with 9 bases between the two germline ends. The CDR3 protein is CASSQLQGGYTF. In nucleotides, the CDR3 is TGTGCCAGCAGCCAACTACAGGGAGGCTACACCTTC.

This chain connects TRBV4-1 to TRBJ2-1; 9 bases align to TRBD2. Germline CDR1 is MGHRA and CDR2 is YSYEKL. With V trimmed by 0 bases and J by 13 bases, 10 bases remained unmatched. CDR3 length equals 15 residues. The CDR3 DNA reads TGCGCCAGCAGCCAAGATCATAGAGCGGGGGGCGAACAGTTCTTC. Its protein is CASSQDHRAGGEQFF.

The V gene is TRBV6-5, the J gene TRBJ2-7, with TRBD2 matching 11 bases. Germline V CDR1 and CDR2: MNHEY, SVGAGI. The V and J ends lost 5 bases and 6 bases, in that order; junction bases with no gene match: 6. The CDR3 has 14 amino acids. In DNA form, the CDR3 reads TGTGCCAGCAGTCTTAGCGGGGGGGCCTCCGAGCAGTACGTC. As protein: CASSLSGGASEQYV.

As DNA, the CDR3 is TGTGCCAGTGAGGAAGGGGGCCGTTTGGGCTACACCTTC. It codes for CASEEGGRLGYTF. V gene TRBV19 combines with J gene TRBJ1-2; 7 nucleotides match TRBD1. V was clipped by 8 bases and J by 8 bases; unmatched bases: 11. CDR1 is LNHDA and CDR2 is SQIVND in the germline V gene (reference sequence). The CDR3 runs 13 residues.

This chain connects TRBV30 to TRBJ2-6, with 8 bases fitting TRBD1. V shed 5 bases and J 12 bases; nucleotides not matched to a gene: 6. In germline, CDR1 is GTSNPN, CDR2 SVGIG (reference sequence). This CDR3 is built from 12 residues. The CDR3 nucleotides read TGTGCCTGGCGGGACAGGCGCTTCGTCCTGACTTTC. Amino acids: CAWRDRRFVLTF.

The gene calls are TRBV12-3 or TRBV12-4 and TRBJ1-1; maybe TRBD1 (6 bases). V dropped 5 bases and J dropped 8 bases, with 12 bases sitting between them. The CDR3 totals 12 residues. The CDR3, as DNA: TGTGCCAGCAGTATCGGACAGAGAGAAGCTTTCTTT. This sequence encodes CASSIGQREAFF.

This clone appeared a few times. The J gene is TRBJ2-2, the V gene TRBV7-9; 8 bases fit TRBD1. CDR3 size: 17 residues. Losses at the gene ends were 5 bases for V and 5 bases for J; bases not matched to a gene: 13. Germline CDR1 is SEHNR and CDR2 is FQNEAQ (reference sequence). CDR3 amino acids: CASSNGQGLQYTGELFF. CDR3 nucleotides: TGTGCCAGCAGCAATGGACAGGGACTCCAGTATACCGGGGAGCTGTTTTTT. Supplemented by reference TRBV7-9 and TRBJ2-2, the full variable domain reads DTGVSQNPRHKITKRGQNVTFRCDPISEHNRLYWYRQTLGQGPEFLTYFQNEAQLEKSRLLSDRFSAERPKGSFSTLEIQRTEQGDSAMYLCASSNGQGLQYTGELFFGEGSRLTVL.

This clone has only a few counts. The rearrangement uses TRBV21-1 and TRBJ2-2; TRBD1, as called in the table, went unchecked against the DNA. TRBV21-1 is a documented pseudogene. The CDR3 has 16 amino acids. CDR3 nucleotides: TGTGCCAGCAGCAAACGAGGGACAGGAAAAACCGGGGAGCTGTTTTTT. This translates into CASSKRGTGKTGELFF.

This chain joins TRBV19 and TRBJ2-1; 10 bases line up with TRBD2. V dropped 10 bases and J dropped 7; count of bases not matched to a gene: 10. This CDR3 spans 14 amino acids. Germline values: CDR1 LNHDA, CDR2 SQIVND (reference sequence). The CDR3 DNA is TGTGCCACCGCGGGACTAGCGAGAAGTAATGAGCAGTTCTTC. Protein product: CATAGLARSNEQFF.

The chain uses TRBV10-3 and TRBJ1-6; 9 nucleotides match TRBD1. CDR3 size: 14 residues. The germline gives CDR1 ENHRY, CDR2 SYGVKD. J was trimmed by 10 bases and V by 6 bases; bases with no gene match: 7. CDR3: CAISPTGGKSPLHF. CDR3 nucleotides: TGTGCCATCAGCCCTACAGGGGGCAAGTCACCCCTCCACTTT.

The count of this clone is one. This chain links TRBV3-1 (or the pseudogene TRBV3-2) with TRBJ1-1, with 10 positions matching TRBD1. The CDR3 loop spans 16 amino acids. The germline V gene encodes CDR1 LGHDT and CDR2 YNNKEL (reference sequence). Germline trimming cut 5 bases from V and 0 bases from J; bases unmatched to any gene: 6. CDR3 DNA sequence: TGTGCCAGCAGCGCCGGGACAGGGGTGGTGAACACTGAAGCTTTCTTT. Encoded protein: CASSAGTGVVNTEAFF.

The J gene is TRBJ1-2, the V gene TRBV30; D remains unclear. V was pared by 5 bases and J by 8 bases, with 15 bases between. Per germline, CDR1 GTSNPN and CDR2 SVGIG (reference sequence). This CDR3 has 12 amino acids. As DNA, the CDR3 is TGTGCCTGGTCGGTCCTCGGGTTCGGCTACACCTTC. This translates into CAWSVLGFGYTF.

This clone appeared once. The J gene is TRBJ2-1, the V gene TRBV30; 13 nucleotides align to TRBD2. CDR1 is GTSNPN and CDR2 is SVGIG in the germline V gene (reference sequence). V was clipped by 1 base and J by 10 bases; unmatched bases: 4. The CDR3 covers 14 residues. CDR3: CAWSGTSGRGEQFF. For the CDR3, the DNA is TGTGCCTGGAGTGGGACTAGCGGGAGAGGCGAGCAGTTCTTC.

The chain recombines TRBV6-5 with TRBJ2-7, with 7 bases identical to TRBD1. V was pared by 10 bases and J by 3 bases, with 12 bases of the junction left unmatched. From germline, CDR1 is MNHEY and CDR2 SVGAGI. The CDR3 has 14 residues. CDR3 protein: CATPTGSMSYEQYV. CDR3 in DNA: TGTGCCACCCCGACAGGGAGTATGAGCTACGAGCAGTACGTC.

J is TRBJ1-4 and V is TRBV19; D may be TRBD1 (6 bases). Looked up from germline, CDR1 is LNHDA and CDR2 is SQIVND (reference sequence). This CDR3 is built from 13 residues. V was clipped by 7 bases and J by 3 bases, with 9 bases between them. CDR3: CASNDRPNEKLFF. In DNA form, the CDR3 reads TGTGCCAGTAATGACAGGCCTAATGAAAAACTGTTTTTT.

V gene TRBV7-2 combines with J gene TRBJ2-1; D is perhaps TRBD2 (5 bases). This CDR3 has 14 residues. Deletions cut 4 bases from V and 6 bases from J, with 13 bases between. CDR1 SGHTA and CDR2 FQGNSA come from the germline V gene. DNA for the CDR3: TGTGCCAGCAGCTCAGGACTGGATTTCAATGAGCAGTTCTTC. It specifies CASSSGLDFNEQFF.

The chain is built from TRBV2 and TRBJ2-7; TRBD2 aligns across 11 bases. Trimming cost V 6 bases and J 0 bases; bases outside gene matches: 4. Germline CDR1 reads SNHLY; CDR2 reads FYNNEI. This CDR3 comprises 15 residues. CDR3 protein: CASSLAGGYSYEQYF. CDR3 bases: TGTGCCAGCAGCCTAGCGGGAGGTTACTCCTACGAGCAGTACTTC.

This clone was detected a few times. The V and J genes are TRBV7-8 and TRBJ2-7; D perhaps matches TRBD1 (5 bases). The V gene lost 1 base and the J gene lost 6 bases, with 13 bases spanning the gap. The germline CDR1 and CDR2 sequences are SGHVS and FQNEAQ. The CDR3 consists of 14 residues. For the CDR3, the DNA is TGTGCCAGCAGCTTAGAAGTTCAGGGATTCGAGCAGTACTTC. Its protein is CASSLEVQGFEQYF.

In regard to this clone: In the same sample, other DNA sequences code for this CDR3. The chain links TRBV4-1 to TRBJ1-2; no reliable D call. The V gene's germline CDR1 is MGHRA and CDR2 YSYEKL. The CDR3 is 14 amino acids. Trimming left V 0 bases short and J 5 bases short, with 10 bases between. The CDR3, as DNA: TGCGCCAGCAGCCAAGATCTAGGGAGATATGGCTACACCTTC. Residues: CASSQDLGRYGYTF.

This chain links TRBV2 with TRBJ2-3; TRBD2 agrees at 11 bases. CDR1 SNHLY and CDR2 FYNNEI come from the germline V gene. The CDR3 extends over 15 amino acids. Trimming cost V 1 base and J 5 bases; bases outside gene matches: 2. The CDR3 nucleotides are TGTGCCAGCAGTGAAGGACTAGCGGGAATAGATACGCAGTATTTT. This encodes CASSEGLAGIDTQYF.

The V gene is TRBV2, the J gene TRBJ1-1; possible D gene TRBD1, 6 bases. The CDR3 has 14 amino acids. Germline CDR1 SNHLY, CDR2 FYNNEI. V was clipped by 5 bases and J by 3 bases, with 13 bases between them. The CDR3 nucleotides are TGTGCCAGCAGTCCTACAGGGACATACACTGAAGCTTTCTTT. It codes for CASSPTGTYTEAFF.